This T cell receptor (beta chain) was identified during a study of T cell repertoires in cytomegalovirus infection. Across the whole study: CMV epitopes that were recently identified and HLA-C-restricted were used alongside well-studied HLA-B-restricted ones. In public TCR beta signatures, there were indications of both CMV infection and matching HLA type.

MiXCR, applied by TCRdb to the reads, yields one record per CDR3 protein. The sample contains around 300,000 distinct CDR3 sequences, roughly a fifth of which appear only once. The CDR3 has 15 residues. The germline V gene encodes CDR1 SGHTA and CDR2 FQGNSA. Between the trimmed V and J ends, which lost 0 bases and 4 bases, there was a span of 12 bases. This clonotype was seen many times. Its antigen is undetermined. Study-level points and caveats: Public TCR beta family frequency separated CMV-and-HLA carriers, including in an independent cohort. CMV-specific HLA-C-restricted TCR beta clonotypes dominated the ex vivo response.

The specimen comprised cultured PBMCs, sampled from culture after CMV antigen stimulation. V and J are TRBV7-2 and TRBJ1-1; TRBD1 is a possible D gene (5 bases). The receptor was isolated from a human donor in good health (CMV status not recorded). Some clones in this sample may be carry-over from other donors' samples. The chain's CDR3 is CASSLALSGSTEAFF. The CDR3 nucleotides are TGTGCCAGCAGCTTAGCGCTTTCAGGGTCCACTGAAGCTTTCTTT.